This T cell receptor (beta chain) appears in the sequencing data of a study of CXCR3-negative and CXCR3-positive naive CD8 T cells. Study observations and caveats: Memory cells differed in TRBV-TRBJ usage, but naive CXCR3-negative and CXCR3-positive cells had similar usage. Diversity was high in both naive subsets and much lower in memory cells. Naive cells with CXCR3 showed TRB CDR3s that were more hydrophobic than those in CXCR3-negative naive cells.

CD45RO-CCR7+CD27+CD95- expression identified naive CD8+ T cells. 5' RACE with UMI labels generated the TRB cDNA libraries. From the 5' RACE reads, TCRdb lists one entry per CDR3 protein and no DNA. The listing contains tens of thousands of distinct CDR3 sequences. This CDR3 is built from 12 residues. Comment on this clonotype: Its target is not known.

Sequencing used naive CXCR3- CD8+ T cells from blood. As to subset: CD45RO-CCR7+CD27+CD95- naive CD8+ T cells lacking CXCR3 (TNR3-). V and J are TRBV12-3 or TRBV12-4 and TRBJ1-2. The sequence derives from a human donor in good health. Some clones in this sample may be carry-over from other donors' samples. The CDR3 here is CASSLGSYGYTF.